Described below is a single T cell receptor (beta chain) sequence and its context. Its antigen is still unknown. TCRdb's table, derived via immunoSEQ multiplex PCR, lists solely in-frame clones and lacks some. The sample includes approximately 29,000 clones, about 85% of them seen just once. This sample is part of a study of radiation and T cells in renal cell carcinoma. V shed 4 bases and J shed 2 bases, with 10 bases lying between them. Germline V gene lookup returns CDR1 SGHRS and CDR2 YFSETQ. The CDR3 spans 13 residues. General study points: Pretreatment tumor biopsies were lacking, so baseline clonotypes are unknown.

Time point defined: blood 4 weeks post-SBRT, at nephrectomy. Treatment specified: 15 Gy SBRT to primary tumor, nephrectomy 4 weeks later. After SBRT, blood was collected at 2 and 4 weeks, plus baseline. Clear cell pathology was present in this patient's renal cell carcinoma. The source of this sequence is a man in his sixties with renal cell carcinoma. The source material was blood, sampled from a patient whose treatment included radiotherapy and nephrectomy. This chain connects TRBV5-1 to TRBJ2-7; no definite D call. The CDR3 protein is CASSLGIAYEQYF. The DNA for the CDR3 is TGCGCCAGCAGCCTAGGGATCGCCTACGAGCAGTACTTC.